The subject of this entry is one TCR beta chain. Antigen specificity is unknown. Treatment: roughly ten-day PBMC culture with coronavirus spike peptide pools or control peptides (ViraFEST assay). Sequenced with the Oncomine TCR Beta short-read assay was DNA taken from cultured CD4+ T cells. Genomic DNA was isolated from CD4+ T cells that had been cultured. TCRdb re-called the PCR reads through MiXCR, storing one row per CDR3 protein. The sample lists around 19,000 distinct CDR3 sequences, roughly two fifths occurring once. This sample was taken from a study of vaccination and CD4 T cells after COVID-19. Study background: Some control cultures received a CEFX pool, which served as the positive control. Others received an HIV-1 Nef pool or no peptide.

Study findings and constraints: In convalescent patients, a median approximately 86% of reactive clones appeared only post-vaccination.

This receptor was obtained from a human donor who had recovered from COVID-19. The sequencing input was CD4+ T cells from blood, cultured in vitro.

The CDR3 reads CASSLGAADEQFF. Here the CDR3 DNA reads TGTGCCAGCAGCTTAGGGGCTGCCGATGAGCAGTTCTTC. V is TRBV7-8 and J is TRBJ2-1; no clear D. From germline, CDR1 is SGHVS and CDR2 FQNEAQ. V shed 1 base and J shed 8 bases, with 9 bases lying between them. The CDR3 consists of 13 residues.